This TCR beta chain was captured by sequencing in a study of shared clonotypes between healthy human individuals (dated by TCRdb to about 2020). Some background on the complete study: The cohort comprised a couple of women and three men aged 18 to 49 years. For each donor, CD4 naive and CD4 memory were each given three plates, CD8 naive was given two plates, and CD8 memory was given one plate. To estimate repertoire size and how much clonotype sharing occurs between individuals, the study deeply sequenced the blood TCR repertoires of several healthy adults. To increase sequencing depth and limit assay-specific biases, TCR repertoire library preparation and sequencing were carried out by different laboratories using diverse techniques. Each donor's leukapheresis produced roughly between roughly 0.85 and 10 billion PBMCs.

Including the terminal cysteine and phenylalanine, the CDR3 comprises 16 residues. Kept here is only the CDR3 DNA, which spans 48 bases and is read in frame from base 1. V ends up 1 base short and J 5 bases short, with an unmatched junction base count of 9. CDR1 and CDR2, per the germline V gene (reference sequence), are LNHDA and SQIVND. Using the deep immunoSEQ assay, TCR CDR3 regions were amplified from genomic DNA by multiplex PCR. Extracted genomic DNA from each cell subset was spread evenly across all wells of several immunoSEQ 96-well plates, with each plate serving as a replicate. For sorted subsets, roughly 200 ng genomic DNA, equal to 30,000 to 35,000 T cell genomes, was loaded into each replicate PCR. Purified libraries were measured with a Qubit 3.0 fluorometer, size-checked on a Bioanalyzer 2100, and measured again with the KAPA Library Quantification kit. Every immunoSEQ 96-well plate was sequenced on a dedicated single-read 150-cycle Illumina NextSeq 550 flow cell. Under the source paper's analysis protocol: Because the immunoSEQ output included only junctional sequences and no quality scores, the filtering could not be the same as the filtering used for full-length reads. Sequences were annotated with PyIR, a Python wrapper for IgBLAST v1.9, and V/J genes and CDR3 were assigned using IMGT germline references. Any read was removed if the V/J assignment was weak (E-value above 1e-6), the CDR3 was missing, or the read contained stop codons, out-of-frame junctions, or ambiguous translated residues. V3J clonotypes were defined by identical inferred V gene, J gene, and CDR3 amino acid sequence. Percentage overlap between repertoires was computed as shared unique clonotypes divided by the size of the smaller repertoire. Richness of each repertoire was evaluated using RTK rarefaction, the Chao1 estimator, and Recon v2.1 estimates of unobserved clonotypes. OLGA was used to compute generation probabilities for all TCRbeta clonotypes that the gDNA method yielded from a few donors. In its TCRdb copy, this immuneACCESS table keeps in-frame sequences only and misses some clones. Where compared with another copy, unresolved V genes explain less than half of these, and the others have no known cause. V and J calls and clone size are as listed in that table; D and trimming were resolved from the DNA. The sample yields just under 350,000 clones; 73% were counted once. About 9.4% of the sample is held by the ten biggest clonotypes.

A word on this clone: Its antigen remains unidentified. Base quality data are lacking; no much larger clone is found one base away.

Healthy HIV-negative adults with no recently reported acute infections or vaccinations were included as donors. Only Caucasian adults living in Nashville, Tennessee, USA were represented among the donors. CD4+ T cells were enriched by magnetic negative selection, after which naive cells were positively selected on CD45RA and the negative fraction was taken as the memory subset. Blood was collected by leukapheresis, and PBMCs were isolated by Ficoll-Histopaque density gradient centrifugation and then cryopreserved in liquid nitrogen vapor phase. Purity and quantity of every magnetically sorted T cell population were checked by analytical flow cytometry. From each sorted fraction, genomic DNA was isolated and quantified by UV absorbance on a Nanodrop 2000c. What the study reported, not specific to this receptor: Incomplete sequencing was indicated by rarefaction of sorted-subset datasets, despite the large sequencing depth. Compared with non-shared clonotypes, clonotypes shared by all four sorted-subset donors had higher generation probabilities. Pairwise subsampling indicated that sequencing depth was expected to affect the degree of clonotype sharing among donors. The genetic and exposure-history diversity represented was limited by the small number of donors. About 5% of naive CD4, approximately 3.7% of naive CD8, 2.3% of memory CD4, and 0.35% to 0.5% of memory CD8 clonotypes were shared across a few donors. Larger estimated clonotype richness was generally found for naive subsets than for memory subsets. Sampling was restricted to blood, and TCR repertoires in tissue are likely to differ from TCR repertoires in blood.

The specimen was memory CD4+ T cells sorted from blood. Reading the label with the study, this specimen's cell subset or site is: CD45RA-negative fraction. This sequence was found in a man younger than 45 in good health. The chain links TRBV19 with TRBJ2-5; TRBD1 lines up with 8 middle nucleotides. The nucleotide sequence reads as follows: TGTGCCAGTAGTATAGTGGCTCGGACAGGGTCGGAGACCCAGTACTTC. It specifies CASSIVARTGSETQYF.